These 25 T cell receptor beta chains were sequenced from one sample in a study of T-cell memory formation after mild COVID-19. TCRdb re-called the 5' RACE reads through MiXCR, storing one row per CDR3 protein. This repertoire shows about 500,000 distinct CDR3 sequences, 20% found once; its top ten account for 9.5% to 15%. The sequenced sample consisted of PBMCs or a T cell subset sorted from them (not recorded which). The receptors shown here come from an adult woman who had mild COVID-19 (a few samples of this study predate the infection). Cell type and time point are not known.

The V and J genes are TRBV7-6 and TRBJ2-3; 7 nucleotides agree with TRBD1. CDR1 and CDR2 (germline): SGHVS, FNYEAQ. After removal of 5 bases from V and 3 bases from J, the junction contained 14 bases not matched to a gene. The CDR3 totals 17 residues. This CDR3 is CASSHAATGPNTDTQYF. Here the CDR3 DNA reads TGTGCCAGCAGCCACGCCGCGACAGGGCCAAATACAGATACGCAGTATTTT.

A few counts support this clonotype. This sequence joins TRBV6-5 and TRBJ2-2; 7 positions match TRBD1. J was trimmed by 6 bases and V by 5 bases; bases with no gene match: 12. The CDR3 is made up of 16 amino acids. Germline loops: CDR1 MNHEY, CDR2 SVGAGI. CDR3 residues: CASSVTGVPEPGELFF. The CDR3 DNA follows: TGTGCCAGCAGTGTCACAGGGGTACCCGAGCCCGGGGAGCTGTTTTTT.

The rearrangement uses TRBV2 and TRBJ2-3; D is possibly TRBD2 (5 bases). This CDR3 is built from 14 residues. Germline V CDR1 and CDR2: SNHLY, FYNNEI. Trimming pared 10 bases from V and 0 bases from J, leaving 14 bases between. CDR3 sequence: CATSRERSTDTQYF. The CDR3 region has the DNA TGTGCCACCAGCCGCGAGCGGAGCACAGATACGCAGTATTTT.

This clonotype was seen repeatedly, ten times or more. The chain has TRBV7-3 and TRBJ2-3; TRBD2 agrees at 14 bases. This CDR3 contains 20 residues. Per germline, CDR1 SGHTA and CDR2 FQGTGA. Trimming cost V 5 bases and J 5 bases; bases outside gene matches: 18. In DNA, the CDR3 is TGTGCCAGCAGCCCGATCCAAGGGACTAGCGGGAGCATGAGGAAAGATACGCAGTATTTT. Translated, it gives CASSPIQGTSGSMRKDTQYF. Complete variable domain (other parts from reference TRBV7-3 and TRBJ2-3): GAGVSQTPSNKVTEKGKYVELRCDPISGHTALYWYRQSLGQGPEFLIYFQGTGAADDSGLPNDRFFAVRPEGSVSTLKIQRTERGDSAVYLCASSPIQGTSGSMRKDTQYFGPGTRLTVL.

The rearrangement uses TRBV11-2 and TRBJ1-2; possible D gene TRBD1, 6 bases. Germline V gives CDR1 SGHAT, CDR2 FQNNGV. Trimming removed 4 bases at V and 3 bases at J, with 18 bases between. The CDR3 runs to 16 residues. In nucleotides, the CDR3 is TGTGCCAGCAGCTCGCTCACAAGGGGGGGCGACTATGGCTACACCTTC. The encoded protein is CASSSLTRGGDYGYTF.

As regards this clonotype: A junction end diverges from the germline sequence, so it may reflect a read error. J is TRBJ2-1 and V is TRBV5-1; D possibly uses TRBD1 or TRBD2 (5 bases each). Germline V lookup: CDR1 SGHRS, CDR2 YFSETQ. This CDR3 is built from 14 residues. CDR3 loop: CASSPSGTHNEQFF. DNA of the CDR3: TGCGCGAGCAGCCCTTCAGGGACCCACAATGAGCAGTTCTTC.

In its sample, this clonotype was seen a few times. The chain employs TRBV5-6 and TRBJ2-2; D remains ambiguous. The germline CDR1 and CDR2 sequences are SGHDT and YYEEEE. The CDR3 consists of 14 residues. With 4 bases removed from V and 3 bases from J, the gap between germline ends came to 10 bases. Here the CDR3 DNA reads TGTGCCAGCAGCCGCAGGATGGACACCGGGGAGCTGTTTTTT. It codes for CASSRRMDTGELFF.

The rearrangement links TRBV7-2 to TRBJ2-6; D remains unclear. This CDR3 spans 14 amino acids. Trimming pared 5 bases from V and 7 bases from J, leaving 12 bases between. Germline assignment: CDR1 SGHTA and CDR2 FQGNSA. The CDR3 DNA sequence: TGTGCCAGCAGCGCCCAGTACCGTGCCAACGTCCTGACTTTC. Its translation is CASSAQYRANVLTF.

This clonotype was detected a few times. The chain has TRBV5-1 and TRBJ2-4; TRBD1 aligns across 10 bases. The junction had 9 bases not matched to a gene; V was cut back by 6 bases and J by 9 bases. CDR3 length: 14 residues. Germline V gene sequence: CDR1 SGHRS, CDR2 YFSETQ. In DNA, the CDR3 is TGCGCCAGCAAGGAGACAGGGGGCCAGGTCATTCAGTACTTC. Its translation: CASKETGGQVIQYF.

CDR3 amino acids: CASSQGYPGLEGSLTDTQYF. In DNA, the CDR3 is TGTGCCAGCAGCCAAGGCTATCCGGGACTAGAGGGTTCTCTCACAGATACGCAGTATTTT. The chain couples TRBV3-1 to TRBJ2-3; TRBD2 matches at 8 bases. The CDR3 consists of 20 residues. The junction had 17 bases not matched to a gene; V was cut back by 1 base and J by 2 bases. The germline CDR1 and CDR2 sequences are LGHDT and YNNKEL (reference sequence).

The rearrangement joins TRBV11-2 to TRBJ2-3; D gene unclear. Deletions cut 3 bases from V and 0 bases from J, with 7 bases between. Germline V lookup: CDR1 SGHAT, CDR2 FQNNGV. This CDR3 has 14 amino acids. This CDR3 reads CASSLNPSTDTQYF. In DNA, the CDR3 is TGTGCCAGCAGCTTGAACCCTAGCACAGATACGCAGTATTTT.

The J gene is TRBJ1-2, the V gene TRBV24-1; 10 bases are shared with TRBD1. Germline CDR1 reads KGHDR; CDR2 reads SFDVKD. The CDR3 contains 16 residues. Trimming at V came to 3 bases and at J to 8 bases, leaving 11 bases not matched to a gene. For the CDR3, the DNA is TGTGCCACCAGTGATACGACAGGGGGCGGATATTACGGCTACACCTTC. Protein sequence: CATSDTTGGGYYGYTF.

CDR3 sequence: CAWSRGQGAPGELFF. DNA for the CDR3: TGTGCCTGGAGTCGCGGACAGGGGGCTCCCGGGGAGCTGTTTTTT. The chain is built from TRBV30 and TRBJ2-2, with 11 bases identical to TRBD1. Trimming cost V 2 bases and J 6 bases; bases outside gene matches: 5. The length of the CDR3 is 15 residues. Germline CDR1 and CDR2: GTSNPN and SVGIG (reference sequence).

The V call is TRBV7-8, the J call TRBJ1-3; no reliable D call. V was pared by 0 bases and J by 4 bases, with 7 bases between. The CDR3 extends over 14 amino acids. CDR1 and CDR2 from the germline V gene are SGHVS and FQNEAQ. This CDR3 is CASSLALKGNTIYF. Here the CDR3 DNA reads TGTGCCAGCAGCTTAGCGCTGAAAGGAAACACCATATATTTT.

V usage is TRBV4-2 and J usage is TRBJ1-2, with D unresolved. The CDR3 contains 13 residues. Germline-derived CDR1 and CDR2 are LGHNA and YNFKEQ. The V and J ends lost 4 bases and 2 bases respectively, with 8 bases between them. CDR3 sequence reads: CASSPTRNYGYTF. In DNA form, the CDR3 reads TGTGCCAGCAGCCCAACCCGGAACTATGGCTACACCTTC.

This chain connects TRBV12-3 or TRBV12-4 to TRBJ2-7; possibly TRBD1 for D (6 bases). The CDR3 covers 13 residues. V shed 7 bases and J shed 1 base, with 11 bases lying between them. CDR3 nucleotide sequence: TGTGCCAGCACCCTCAGGGGTTCCTACGAGCAGTACTTC. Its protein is CASTLRGSYEQYF.

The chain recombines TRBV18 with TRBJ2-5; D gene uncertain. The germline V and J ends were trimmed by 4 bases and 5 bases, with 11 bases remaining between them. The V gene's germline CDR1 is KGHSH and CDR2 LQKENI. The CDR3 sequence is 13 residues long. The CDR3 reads CASSRYTSETQYF. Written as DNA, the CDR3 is TGTGCCAGCTCACGATATACAAGCGAGACCCAGTACTTC. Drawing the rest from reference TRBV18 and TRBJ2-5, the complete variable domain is NAGVMQNPRHLVRRRGQEARLRCSPMKGHSHVYWYRQLPEEGLKFMVYLQKENIIDESGMPKERFSAEFPKEGPSILRIQQVVRGDSAAYFCASSRYTSETQYFGPGTRLLVL.

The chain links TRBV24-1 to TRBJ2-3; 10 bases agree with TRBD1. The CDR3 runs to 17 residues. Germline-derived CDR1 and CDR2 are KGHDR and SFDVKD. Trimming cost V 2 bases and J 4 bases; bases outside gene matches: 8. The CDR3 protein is CATSDSFWTGGADTQYF. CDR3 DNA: TGTGCCACCAGTGATTCCTTCTGGACAGGGGGAGCAGATACGCAGTATTTT.

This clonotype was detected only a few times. This chain's CDR3 is CASSLDPRGSLTDTQYF. The CDR3, as DNA: TGCGCCAGCAGCTTGGATCCTCGGGGGTCCCTCACAGATACGCAGTATTTT. This chain links TRBV5-1 with TRBJ2-3, with D perhaps TRBD2 (6 bases). The V end was cut by 0 bases, the J end by 2 bases, with 16 bases between. CDR3 size: 17 residues. CDR1 is SGHRS, CDR2 YFSETQ, per germline.

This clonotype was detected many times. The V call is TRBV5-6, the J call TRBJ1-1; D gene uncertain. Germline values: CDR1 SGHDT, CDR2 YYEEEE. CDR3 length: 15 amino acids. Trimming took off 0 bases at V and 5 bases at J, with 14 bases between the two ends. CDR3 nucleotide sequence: TGTGCCAGCAGCTTGGAACTGAGAGTGAGGACTGAAGCTTTCTTT. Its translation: CASSLELRVRTEAFF.

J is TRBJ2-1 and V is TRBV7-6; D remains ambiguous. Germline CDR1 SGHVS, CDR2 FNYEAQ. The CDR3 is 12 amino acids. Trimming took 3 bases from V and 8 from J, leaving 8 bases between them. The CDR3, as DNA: TGTGCCAGCAGCTTTAGGCCCCATGAGCAGTTCTTC. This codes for CASSFRPHEQFF.

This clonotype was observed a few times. The CDR3 sequence is CASSRGQVSSYEQYF. The CDR3, as DNA: TGTGCCAGCAGCCGGGGACAGGTGAGCTCCTACGAGCAGTACTTC. The J gene is TRBJ2-7, the V gene TRBV3-1, with 8 bases identical to TRBD1. Germline trimming cut 4 bases from V and 0 bases from J; bases unmatched to any gene: 5. The germline CDR1 and CDR2 sequences are LGHDT and YNNKEL (reference sequence). The CDR3 totals 15 residues.

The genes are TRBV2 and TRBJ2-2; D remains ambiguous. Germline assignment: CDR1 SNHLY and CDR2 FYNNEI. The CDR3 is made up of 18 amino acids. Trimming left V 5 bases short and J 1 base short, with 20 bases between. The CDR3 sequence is CASSPSSGRGRNTGELFF. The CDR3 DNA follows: TGTGCCAGCAGTCCAAGCTCCGGACGTGGTAGGAACACCGGGGAGCTGTTTTTT.

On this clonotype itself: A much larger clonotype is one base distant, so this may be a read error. CDR3 coding DNA: TGTGCCAGCAGCCAGGGGACAGGGGACACTGAAGCTTTCTTT. Protein product: CASSQGTGDTEAFF. The chain is built from TRBV14 and TRBJ1-1, with 10 nucleotides matching TRBD1. Trimming removed 3 bases from V and 3 bases from J; junction bases left unmatched: 1. CDR1 is SGHDN and CDR2 is FVKESK in the germline V gene. The CDR3 has 14 residues.

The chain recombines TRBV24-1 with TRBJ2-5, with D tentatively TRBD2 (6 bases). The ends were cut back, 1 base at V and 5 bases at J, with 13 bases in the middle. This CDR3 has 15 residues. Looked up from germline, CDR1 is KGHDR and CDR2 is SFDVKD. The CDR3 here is CATSDFGTPSETQYF. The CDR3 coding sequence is TGTGCCACCAGTGATTTCGGGACTCCCTCGGAGACCCAGTACTTC.